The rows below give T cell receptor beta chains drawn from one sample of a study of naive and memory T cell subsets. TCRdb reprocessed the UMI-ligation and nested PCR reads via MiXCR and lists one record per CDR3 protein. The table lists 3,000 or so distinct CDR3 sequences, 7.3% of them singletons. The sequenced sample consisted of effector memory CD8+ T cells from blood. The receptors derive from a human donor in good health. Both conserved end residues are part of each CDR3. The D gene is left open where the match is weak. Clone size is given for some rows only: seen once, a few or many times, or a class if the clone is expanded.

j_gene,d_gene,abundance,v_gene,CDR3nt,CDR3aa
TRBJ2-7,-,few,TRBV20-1,TGCAGTGCTAGAGATCCTCGGGGTCCCCACTCCTACGAGCAGTACTTC,CSARDPRGPHSYEQYF
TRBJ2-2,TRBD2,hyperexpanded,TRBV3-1,TGTGCCAGCACCCCCAGAGCGGGAGCGGGCGGGGAGCTGTTTTTT,CASTPRAGAGGELFF
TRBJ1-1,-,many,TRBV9,TGTGCCAGCAGCGTAGTAGGGAAAAACACTGAAGCTTTCTTT,CASSVVGKNTEAFF
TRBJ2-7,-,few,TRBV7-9,TGTGCCAGCAGCCCCCATCCCTACGAGCAGTACTTC,CASSPHPYEQYF
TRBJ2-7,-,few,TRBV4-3,TGCGCCAGCAGCCAAGATGTTTTGGGCGACAGACGCCTCCCCTACGAGCAGTACTTC,CASSQDVLGDRRLPYEQYF
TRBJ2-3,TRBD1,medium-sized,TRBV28,TGTGCCAGCAGTTCCGGGACAGGGGAGATAGATACGCAGTATTTT,CASSSGTGEIDTQYF
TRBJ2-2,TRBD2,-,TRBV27,TGTGCCAGCAGTTTACCGACTAGCGGGAGACGTGACGGGGAGCTGTTTTTT,CASSLPTSGRRDGELFF
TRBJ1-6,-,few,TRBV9,TGTGCCAGCAGCGGTGGGGGGGATTTCAATTCACCCCTCCACTTT,CASSGGGDFNSPLHF
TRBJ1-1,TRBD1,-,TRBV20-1,TGCAGTGCTAGTGACCGGACAGGGGGCACTGAAGCTTTCTTT,CSASDRTGGTEAFF
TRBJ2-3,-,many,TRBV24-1,TGTGCCACCAGTGGGGCAGGAACCACAGATACGCAGTATTTT,CATSGAGTTDTQYF
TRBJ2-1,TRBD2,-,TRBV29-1,TGCAGCGTCCTCGGACTAGCGGGAGTTTCCTTCAATGAGCAGTTCTTC,CSVLGLAGVSFNEQFF
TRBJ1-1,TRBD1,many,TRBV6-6,TGTGCCAGCAGTTACCCTGACAGGGGAAAGGAAAGGGGCACTGAAGCTTTCTTT,CASSYPDRGKERGTEAFF
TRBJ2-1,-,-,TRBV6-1,TGTGCCAGCAGTGGGCAGCCCGGGACTGGAGAGGGGGCTGAGCAGTTCTTC,CASSGQPGTGEGAEQFF